This T cell receptor beta chain originates from a study of CXCR3-negative and CXCR3-positive naive CD8 T cells. Libraries of TRB cDNA were made by 5' RACE and carried UMIs. TCRdb reprocessed the 5' RACE reads; each CDR3 protein has one entry and no DNA is given. This sample's clone table lists about 41,000 distinct CDR3 sequences. This CDR3 comprises 15 residues. Looked up from germline, CDR1 is LNHNV and CDR2 is YYDKDF (reference sequence). This chain joins TRBV15 and TRBJ2-1; the D call from TCRdb, TRBD1, cannot be confirmed without DNA. The specimen sequenced was naive CXCR3- CD8+ T cells from blood. Specified subset: CD45RO-CCR7+CD27+CD95- naive CD8+ T cells lacking CXCR3 (TNR3-). The receptor's source is a human donor in good health. Some clones in this sample may be carry-over from other donors' samples. CDR3 amino acids: CATSRDRAGANEQFF.